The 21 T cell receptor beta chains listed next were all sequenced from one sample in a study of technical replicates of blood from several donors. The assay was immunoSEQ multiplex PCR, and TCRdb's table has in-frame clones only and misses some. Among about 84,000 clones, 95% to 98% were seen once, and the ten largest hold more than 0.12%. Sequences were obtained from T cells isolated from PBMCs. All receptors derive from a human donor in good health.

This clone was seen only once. The chain's CDR3 is CASRLAGAGGETQYF. The CDR3 DNA sequence: TGCGCCAGCAGACTAGCGGGGGCCGGGGGAGAGACCCAGTACTTC. The chain combines TRBV5-1 with TRBJ2-5; 11 bases match TRBD2. V lost 5 bases and J lost 4; bases outside the gene matches: 7. Germline CDR1 and CDR2: SGHRS and YFSETQ. The CDR3 extends over 15 amino acids.

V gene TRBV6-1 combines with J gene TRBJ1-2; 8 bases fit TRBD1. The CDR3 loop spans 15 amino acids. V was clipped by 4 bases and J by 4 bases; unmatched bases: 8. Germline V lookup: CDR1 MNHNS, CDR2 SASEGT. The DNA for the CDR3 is TGTGCCAGCAGTGGTGCAGGGGGCTACCTCTATGGCTACACCTTC. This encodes CASSGAGGYLYGYTF.

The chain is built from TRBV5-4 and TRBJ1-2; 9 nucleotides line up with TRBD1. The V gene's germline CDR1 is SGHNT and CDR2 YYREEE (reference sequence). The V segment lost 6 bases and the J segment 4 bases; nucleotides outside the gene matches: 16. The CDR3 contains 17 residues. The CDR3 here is CASIQWDRVPLGYGYTF. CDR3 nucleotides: TGTGCCAGCATTCAGTGGGACAGGGTCCCTCTAGGCTATGGCTACACCTTC.

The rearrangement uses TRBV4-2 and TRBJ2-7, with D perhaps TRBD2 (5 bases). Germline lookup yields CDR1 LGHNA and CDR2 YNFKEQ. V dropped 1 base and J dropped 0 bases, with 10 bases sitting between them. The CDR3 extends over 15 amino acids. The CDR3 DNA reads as TGTGCCAGCAGCCAAGGCATAGCGAGCTCCTACGAGCAGTACTTC. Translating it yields CASSQGIASSYEQYF.

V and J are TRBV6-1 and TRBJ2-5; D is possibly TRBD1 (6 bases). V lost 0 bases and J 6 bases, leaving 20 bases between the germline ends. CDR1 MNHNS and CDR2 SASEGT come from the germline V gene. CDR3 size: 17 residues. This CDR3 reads CASSEALGQGFRKTQYF. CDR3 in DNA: TGTGCCAGCAGTGAAGCGCTAGGGCAGGGGTTCCGGAAGACCCAGTACTTC.

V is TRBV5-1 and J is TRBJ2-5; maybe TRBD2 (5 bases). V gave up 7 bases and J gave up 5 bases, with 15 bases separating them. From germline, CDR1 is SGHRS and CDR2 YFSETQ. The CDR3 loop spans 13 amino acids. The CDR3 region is CASSEEGRETQYF. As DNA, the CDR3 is TGCGCCAGCTCCGAAGAGGGCAGGGAGACCCAGTACTTC. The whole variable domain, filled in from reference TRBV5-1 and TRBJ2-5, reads KAGVTQTPRYLIKTRGQQVTLSCSPISGHRSVSWYQQTPGQGLQFLFEYFSETQRNKGNFPGRFSGRQFSNSRSEMNVSTLELGDSALYLCASSEEGRETQYFGPGTRLLVL.

The CDR3 protein is CASSPYLQAGGELFF. The CDR3 DNA reads as TGTGCCAGCAGCCCCTACCTGCAGGCCGGCGGGGAGCTGTTTTTT. V and J are TRBV4-2 and TRBJ2-2; D gene unclear. The V end was cut by 4 bases, the J end by 7 bases, with 16 bases between. The CDR3 is 15 amino acids. Germline CDR1 and CDR2: LGHNA and YNFKEQ.

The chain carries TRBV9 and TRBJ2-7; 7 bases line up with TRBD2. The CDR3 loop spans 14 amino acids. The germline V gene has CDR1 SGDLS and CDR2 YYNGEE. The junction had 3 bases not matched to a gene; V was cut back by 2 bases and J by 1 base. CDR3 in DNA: TGTGCCAGCAGCGTGGCTAGCGGATCCTACGAGCAGTACTTC. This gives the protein CASSVASGSYEQYF.

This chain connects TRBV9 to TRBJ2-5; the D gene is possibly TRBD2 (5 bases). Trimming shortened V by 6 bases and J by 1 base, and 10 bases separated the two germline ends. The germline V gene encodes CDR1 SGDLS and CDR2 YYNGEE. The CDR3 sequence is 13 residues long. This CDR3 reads CASTRGSQETQYF. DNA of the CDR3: TGTGCCAGCACCCGCGGGTCCCAAGAGACCCAGTACTTC.

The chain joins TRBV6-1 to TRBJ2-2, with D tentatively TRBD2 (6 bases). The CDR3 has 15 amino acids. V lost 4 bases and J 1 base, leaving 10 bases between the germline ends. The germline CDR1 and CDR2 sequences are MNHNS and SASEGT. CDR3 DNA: TGTGCCAGCAGTGCCCGACTAGGGAACACCGGGGAGCTGTTTTTT. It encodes CASSARLGNTGELFF.

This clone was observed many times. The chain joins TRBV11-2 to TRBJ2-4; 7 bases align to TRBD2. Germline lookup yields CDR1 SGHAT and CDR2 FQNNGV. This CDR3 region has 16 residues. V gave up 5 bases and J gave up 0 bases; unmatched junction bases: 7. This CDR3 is CASSPRDYTAKNIQYF. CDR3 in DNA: TGTGCCAGCAGCCCCCGGGACTATACAGCCAAAAACATTCAGTACTTC.

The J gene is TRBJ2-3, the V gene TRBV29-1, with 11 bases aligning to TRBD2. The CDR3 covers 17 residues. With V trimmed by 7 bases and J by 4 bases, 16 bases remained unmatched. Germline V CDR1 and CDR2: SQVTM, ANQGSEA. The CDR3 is CSAVVVYSGRGADTQYF. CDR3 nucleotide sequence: TGCAGCGCTGTAGTCGTCTATAGCGGGAGGGGAGCAGATACGCAGTATTTT.

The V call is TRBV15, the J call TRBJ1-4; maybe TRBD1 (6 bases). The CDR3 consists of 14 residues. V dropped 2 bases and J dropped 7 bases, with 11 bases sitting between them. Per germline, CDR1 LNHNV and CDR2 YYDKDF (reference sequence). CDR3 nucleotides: TGTGCCACCAGCAGAAAGGGGGGGCCTGAAAAACTGTTTTTT. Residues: CATSRKGGPEKLFF.

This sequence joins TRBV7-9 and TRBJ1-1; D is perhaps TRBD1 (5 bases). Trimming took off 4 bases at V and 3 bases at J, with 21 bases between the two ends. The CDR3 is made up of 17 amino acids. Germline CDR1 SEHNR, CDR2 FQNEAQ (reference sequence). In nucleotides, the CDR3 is TGTGCCAGCAGCTCCTTGTGGGGGGGAGTGTCGGACACTGAAGCTTTCTTT. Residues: CASSSLWGGVSDTEAFF.

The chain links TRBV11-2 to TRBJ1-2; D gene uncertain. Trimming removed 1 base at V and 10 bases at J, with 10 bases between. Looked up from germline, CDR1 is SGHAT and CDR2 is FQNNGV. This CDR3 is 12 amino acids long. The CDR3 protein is CASSLAPLYYTF. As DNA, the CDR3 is TGTGCCAGCAGCTTAGCCCCACTGTACTACACCTTC. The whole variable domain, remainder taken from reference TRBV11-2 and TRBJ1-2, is EAGVAQSPRYKIIEKRQSVAFWCNPISGHATLYWYQQILGQGPKLLIQFQNNGVVDDSQLPKDRFSAERLKGVDSTLKIQPAKLEDSAVYLCASSLAPLYYTFGSGTRLTVV.

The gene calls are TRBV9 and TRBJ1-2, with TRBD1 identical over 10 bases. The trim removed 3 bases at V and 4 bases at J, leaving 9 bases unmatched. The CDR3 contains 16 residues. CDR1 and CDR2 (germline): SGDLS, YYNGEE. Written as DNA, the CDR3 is TGTGCCAGCAGCGGGGGCCCGGGACAGGGGTTCTATGGCTACACCTTC. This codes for CASSGGPGQGFYGYTF.

In nucleotides, the CDR3 is TGTGCCAGCAGCCCGGCGGGGGGCCGGTTTGACGCTGAAGCTTTCTTT. The encoded protein is CASSPAGGRFDAEAFF. The chain recombines TRBV11-1 with TRBJ1-1; D may be TRBD1 (6 bases). Germline V gene sequence: CDR1 SGHAT, CDR2 FQDESV (reference sequence). The CDR3 totals 16 residues. V was cut by 5 bases and J by 6 bases, with 22 bases left in between. Based on the CDR3 plus reference TRBV11-1 and TRBJ1-1, the full variable domain is EAEVAQSPRYKITEKSQAVAFWCDPISGHATLYWYRQILGQGPELLVQFQDESVVDDSQLPKDRFSAERLKGVDSTLKIQPAELGDSAMYLCASSPAGGRFDAEAFFGQGTRLTVV.

The CDR3 region is CASSLGVAADTQYF. CDR3 coding DNA: TGCGCCAGCAGCTTGGGGGTAGCCGCAGATACGCAGTATTTT. The V gene is TRBV5-1, the J gene TRBJ2-3; D is ambiguous. V lost 0 bases and J lost 4, with 9 bases in between. Germline CDR1 is SGHRS and CDR2 is YFSETQ. There are 14 residues in the CDR3.

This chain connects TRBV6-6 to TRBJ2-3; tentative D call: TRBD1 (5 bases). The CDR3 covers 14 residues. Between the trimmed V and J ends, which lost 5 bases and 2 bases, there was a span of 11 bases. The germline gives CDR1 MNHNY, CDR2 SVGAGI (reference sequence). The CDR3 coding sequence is TGTGCCAGCAGTCCCCAGGGCTTCACAGATACGCAGTATTTT. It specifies CASSPQGFTDTQYF.

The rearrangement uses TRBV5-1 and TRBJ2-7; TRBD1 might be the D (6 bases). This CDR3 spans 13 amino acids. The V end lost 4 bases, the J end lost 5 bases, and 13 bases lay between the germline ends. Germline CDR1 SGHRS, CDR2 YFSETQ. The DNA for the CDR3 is TGCGCCAGCAGCCTGAAGACAGGCGACGAGCAGTACTTC. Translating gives CASSLKTGDEQYF.

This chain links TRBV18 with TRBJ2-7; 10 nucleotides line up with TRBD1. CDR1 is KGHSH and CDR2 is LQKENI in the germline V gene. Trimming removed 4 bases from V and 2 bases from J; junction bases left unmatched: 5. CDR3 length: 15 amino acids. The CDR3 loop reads CASSRGQGITYEQYF. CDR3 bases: TGTGCCAGCTCACGGGGACAGGGGATCACCTACGAGCAGTACTTC. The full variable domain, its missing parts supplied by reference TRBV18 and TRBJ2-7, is NAGVMQNPRHLVRRRGQEARLRCSPMKGHSHVYWYRQLPEEGLKFMVYLQKENIIDESGMPKERFSAEFPKEGPSILRIQQVVRGDSAAYFCASSRGQGITYEQYFGPGTRLTVT.